This T cell receptor (beta chain) was sequenced during a study of blood T cell repertoires in COVID-19. TCRdb keeps only in-frame clones here, not all; method: immunoSEQ multiplex PCR. Here the sample spans some 400,000 clones, almost 90% being singletons. The germline V and J ends were trimmed by 4 bases and 5 bases, with 9 bases remaining between them. Germline V gene data show CDR1 as LGHNA and CDR2 as YNFKEQ. This CDR3 has 13 amino acids. The source of this sequence is a man aged 18 to 29 with active or convalescent COVID-19. Sequences were obtained from peripheral blood. The chain is built from TRBV4-2 and TRBJ1-5; no definite D call. The CDR3 DNA sequence: TGTGCCAGCAGCCGGGGAGCCGATCAGCCCCAGCATTTT. This encodes CASSRGADQPQHF.